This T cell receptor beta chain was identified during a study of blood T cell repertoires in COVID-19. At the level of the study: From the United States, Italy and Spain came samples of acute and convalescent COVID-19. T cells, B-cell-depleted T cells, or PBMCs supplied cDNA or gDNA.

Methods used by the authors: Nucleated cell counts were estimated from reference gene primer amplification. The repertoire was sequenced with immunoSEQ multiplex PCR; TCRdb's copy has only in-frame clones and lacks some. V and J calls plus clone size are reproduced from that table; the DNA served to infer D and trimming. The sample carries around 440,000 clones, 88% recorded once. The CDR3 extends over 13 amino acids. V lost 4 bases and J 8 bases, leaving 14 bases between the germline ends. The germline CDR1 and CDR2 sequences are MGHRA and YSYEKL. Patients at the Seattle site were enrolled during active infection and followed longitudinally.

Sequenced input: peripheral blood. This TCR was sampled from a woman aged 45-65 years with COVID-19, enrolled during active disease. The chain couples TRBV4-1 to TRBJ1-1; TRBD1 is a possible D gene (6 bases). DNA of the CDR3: TGCGCCAGCAGCCTGTTGACAAGGGGGGAAGCTTTCTTT. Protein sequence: CASSLLTRGEAFF.